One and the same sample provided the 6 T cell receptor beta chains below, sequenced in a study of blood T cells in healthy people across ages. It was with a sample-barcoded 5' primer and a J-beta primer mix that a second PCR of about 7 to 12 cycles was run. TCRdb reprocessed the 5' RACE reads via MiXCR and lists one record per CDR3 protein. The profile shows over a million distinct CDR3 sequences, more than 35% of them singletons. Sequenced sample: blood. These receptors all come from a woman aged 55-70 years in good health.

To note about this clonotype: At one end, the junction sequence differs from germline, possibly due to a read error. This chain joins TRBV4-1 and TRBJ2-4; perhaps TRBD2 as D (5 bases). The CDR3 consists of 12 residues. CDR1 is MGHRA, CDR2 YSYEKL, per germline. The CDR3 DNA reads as TGCGCCAGCGGCCAAGTTCGAGGGCAGCAGTACTTC. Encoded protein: CASGQVRGQQYF.

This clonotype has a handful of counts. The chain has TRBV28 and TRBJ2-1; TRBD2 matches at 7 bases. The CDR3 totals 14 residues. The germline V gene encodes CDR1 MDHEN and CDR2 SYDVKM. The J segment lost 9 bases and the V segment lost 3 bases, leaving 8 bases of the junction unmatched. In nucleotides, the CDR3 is TGTGCCAGCAGTTTCGGGGGGAGTCGGGTTGAGCAGTTCTTC. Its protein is CASSFGGSRVEQFF.

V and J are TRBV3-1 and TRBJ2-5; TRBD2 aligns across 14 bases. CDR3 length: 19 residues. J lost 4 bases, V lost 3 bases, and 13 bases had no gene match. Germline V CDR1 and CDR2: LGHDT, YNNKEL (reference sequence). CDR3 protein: CASSQGQGLAGGLGETQYF. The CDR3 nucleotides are TGTGCCAGCAGCCAGGGTCAAGGACTAGCGGGAGGATTAGGAGAGACCCAGTACTTC.

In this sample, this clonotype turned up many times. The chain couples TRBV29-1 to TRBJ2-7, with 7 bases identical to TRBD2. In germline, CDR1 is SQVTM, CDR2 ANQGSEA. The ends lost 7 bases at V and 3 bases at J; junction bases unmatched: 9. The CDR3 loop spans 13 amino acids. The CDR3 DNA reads TGCAGCGCCTCCCCCGGACTAGGCTACGAGCAGTACTTC. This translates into CSASPGLGYEQYF.

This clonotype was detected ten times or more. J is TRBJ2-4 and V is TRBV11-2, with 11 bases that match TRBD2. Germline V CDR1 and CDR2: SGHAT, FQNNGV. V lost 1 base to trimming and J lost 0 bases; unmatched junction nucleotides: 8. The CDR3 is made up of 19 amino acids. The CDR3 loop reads CASSLGSTSGTLAKNIQYF. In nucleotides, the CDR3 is TGTGCCAGCAGCTTAGGTTCGACTAGCGGGACTCTAGCCAAAAACATTCAGTACTTC.

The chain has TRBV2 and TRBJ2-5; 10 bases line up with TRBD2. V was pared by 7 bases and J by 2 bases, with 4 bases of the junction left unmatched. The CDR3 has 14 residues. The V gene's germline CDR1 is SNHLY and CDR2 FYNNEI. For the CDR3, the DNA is TGTGCCAGCACGCTAGCGGGAGAACAAGAGACCCAGTACTTC. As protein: CASTLAGEQETQYF. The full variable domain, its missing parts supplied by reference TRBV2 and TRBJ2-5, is EPEVTQTPSHQVTQMGQEVILRCVPISNHLYFYWYRQILGQKVEFLVSFYNNEISEKSEIFDDQFSVERPDGSNFTLKIRSTKLEDSAMYFCASTLAGEQETQYFGPGTRLLVL.